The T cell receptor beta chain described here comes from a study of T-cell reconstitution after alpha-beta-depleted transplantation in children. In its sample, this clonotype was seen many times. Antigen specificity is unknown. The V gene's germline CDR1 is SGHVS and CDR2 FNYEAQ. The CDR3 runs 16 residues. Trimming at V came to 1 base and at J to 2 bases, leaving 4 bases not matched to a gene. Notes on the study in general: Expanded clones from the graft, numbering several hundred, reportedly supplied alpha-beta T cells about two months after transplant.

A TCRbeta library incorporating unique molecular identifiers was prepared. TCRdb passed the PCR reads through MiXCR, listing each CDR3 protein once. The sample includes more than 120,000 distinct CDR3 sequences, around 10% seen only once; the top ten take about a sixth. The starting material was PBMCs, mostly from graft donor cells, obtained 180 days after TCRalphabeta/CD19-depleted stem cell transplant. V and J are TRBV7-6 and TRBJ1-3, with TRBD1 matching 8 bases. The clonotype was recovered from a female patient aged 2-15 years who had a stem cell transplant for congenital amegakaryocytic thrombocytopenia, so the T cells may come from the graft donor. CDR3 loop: CASSLEGQGPGNTIYF. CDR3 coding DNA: TGTGCCAGCAGCTTAGAAGGACAGGGCCCTGGAAACACCATATATTTT.